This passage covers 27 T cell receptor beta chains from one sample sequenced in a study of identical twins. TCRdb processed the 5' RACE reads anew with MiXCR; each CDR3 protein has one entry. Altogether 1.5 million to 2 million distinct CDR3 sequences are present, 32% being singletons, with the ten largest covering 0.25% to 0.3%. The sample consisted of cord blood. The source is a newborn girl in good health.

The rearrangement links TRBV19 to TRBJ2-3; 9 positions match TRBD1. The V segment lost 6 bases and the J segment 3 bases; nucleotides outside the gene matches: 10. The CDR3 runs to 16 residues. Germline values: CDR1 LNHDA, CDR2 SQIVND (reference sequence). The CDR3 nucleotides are TGTGCCAGTAGGGATAGGGGACAGGGAAGGACAGATACGCAGTATTTT. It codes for CASRDRGQGRTDTQYF.

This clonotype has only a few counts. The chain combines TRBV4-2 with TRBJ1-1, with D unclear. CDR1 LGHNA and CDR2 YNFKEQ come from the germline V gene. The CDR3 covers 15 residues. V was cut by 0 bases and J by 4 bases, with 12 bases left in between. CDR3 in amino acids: CASSQDTLRGTEAFF. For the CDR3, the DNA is TGTGCCAGCAGCCAAGATACGCTTCGGGGCACTGAAGCTTTCTTT.

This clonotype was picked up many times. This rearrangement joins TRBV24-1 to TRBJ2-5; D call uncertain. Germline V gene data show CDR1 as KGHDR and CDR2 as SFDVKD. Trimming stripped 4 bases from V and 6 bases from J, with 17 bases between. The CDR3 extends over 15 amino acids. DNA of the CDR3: TGTGCCACCAGTGAAACGGGCCTTGTCACGAAGACCCAGTACTTC. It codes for CATSETGLVTKTQYF.

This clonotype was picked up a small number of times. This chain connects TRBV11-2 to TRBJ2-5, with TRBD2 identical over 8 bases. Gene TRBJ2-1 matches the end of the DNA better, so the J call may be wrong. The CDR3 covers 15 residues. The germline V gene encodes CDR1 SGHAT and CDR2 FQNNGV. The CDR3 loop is CASSLRLAGKETQFF. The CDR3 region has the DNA TGTGCCAGCAGCTTACGGCTAGCGGGTAAAGAGACCCAGTTCTTC.

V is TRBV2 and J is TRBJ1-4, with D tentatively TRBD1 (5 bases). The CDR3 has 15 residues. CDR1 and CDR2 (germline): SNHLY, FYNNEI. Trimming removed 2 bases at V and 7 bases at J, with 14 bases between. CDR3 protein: CASSERGGAGEKLFF. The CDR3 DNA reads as TGTGCCAGCAGTGAACGAGGAGGGGCTGGTGAAAAACTGTTTTTT.

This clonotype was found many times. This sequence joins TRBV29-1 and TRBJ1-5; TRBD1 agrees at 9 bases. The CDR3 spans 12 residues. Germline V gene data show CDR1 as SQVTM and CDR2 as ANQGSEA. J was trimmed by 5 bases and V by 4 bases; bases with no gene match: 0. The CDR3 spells CSVGDRDQPQHF. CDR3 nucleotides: TGCAGCGTTGGGGACAGGGATCAGCCCCAGCATTTT.

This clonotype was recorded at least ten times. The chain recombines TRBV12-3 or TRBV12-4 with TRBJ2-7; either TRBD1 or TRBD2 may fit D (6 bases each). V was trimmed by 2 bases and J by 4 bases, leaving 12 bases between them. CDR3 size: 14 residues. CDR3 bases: TGTGCCAGCAGTTTAATCGAGGGGGGATACGAGCAGTACTTC. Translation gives CASSLIEGGYEQYF.

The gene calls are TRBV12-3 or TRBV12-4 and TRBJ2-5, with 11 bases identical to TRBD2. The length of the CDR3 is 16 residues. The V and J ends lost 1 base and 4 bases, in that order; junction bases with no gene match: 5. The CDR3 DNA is TGTGCCAGCAGTTTAGTTAGCGGGAGGGCCAGAGAGACCCAGTACTTC. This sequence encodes CASSLVSGRARETQYF.

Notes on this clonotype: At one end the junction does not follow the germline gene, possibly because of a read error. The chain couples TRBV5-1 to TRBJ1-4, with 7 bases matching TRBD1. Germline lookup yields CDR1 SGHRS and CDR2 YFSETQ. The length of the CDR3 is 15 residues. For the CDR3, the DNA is TGCGCCAGCAGCCGAGGGACAGCAACTCATGAAAAACTGTTTTTT. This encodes CASSRGTATHEKLFF.

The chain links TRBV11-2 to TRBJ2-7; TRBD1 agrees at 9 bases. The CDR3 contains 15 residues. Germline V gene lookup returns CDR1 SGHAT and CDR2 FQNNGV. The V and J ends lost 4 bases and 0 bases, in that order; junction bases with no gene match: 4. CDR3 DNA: TGTGCCAGCAGCTCGCTACAGGGGGCCTCCTACGAGCAGTACTTC. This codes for CASSSLQGASYEQYF.

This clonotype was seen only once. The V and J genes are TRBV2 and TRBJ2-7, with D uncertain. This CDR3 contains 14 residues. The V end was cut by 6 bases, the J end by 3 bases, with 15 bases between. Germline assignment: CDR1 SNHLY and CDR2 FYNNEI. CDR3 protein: CASSSALGLYEQYF. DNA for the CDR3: TGTGCCAGCAGCTCGGCCCTAGGTCTCTACGAGCAGTACTTC.

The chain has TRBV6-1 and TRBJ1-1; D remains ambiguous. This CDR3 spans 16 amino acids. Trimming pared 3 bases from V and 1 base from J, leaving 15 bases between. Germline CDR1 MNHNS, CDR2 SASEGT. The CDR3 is CASSEVRVFGNTEAFF. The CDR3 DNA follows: TGTGCCAGCAGTGAGGTTCGGGTTTTCGGGAACACTGAAGCTTTCTTT.

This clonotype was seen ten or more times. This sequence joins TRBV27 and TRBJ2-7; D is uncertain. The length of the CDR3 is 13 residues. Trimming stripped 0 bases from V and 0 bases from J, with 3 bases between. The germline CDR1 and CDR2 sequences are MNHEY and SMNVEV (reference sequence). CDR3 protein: CASSLSRSYEQYF. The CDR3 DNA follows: TGTGCCAGCAGTTTATCCCGCTCCTACGAGCAGTACTTC.

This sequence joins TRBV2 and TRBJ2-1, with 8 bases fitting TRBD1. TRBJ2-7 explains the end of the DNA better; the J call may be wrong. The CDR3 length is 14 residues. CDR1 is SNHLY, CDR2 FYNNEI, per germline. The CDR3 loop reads CASRNLDRVYEQYF. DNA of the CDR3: TGTGCCAGCAGAAACTTGGACAGGGTGTACGAGCAGTACTTC.

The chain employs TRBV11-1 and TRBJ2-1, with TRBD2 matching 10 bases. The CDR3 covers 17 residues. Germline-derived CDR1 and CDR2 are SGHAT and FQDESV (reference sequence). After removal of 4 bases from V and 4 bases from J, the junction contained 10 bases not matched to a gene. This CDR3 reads CASSSAPLAGTYNEQFF. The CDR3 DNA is TGTGCCAGCAGCTCAGCCCCACTAGCGGGAACGTACAATGAGCAGTTCTTC.

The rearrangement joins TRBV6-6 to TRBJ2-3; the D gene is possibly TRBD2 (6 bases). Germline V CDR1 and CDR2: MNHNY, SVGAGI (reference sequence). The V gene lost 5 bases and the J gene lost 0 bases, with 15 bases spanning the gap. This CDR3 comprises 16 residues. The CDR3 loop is CASSRPRDSSTDTQYF. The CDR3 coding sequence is TGTGCCAGCAGTCGCCCCCGGGACTCCAGCACAGATACGCAGTATTTT.

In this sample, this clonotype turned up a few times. CDR3 amino acids: CASSLTRRPYEQYF. The DNA for the CDR3 is TGTGCCAGCAGTTTAACTAGAAGGCCCTACGAGCAGTACTTC. This rearrangement joins TRBV12-3 or TRBV12-4 to TRBJ2-7; tentative D call: TRBD2 (5 bases). Trimming cost V 2 bases and J 2 bases, with 10 bases left between them. The CDR3 spans 14 residues.

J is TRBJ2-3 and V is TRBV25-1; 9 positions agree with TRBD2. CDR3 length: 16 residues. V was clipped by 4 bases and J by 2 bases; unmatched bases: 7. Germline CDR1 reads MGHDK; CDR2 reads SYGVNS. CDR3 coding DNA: TGTGCCAGCAGTGGTAGACTAGCGGAGTACACAGATACGCAGTATTTT. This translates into CASSGRLAEYTDTQYF.

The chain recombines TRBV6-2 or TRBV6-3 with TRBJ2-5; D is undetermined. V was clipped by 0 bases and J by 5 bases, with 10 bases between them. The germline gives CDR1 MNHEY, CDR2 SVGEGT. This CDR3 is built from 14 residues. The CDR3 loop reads CASSYSYQSETQYF. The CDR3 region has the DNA TGTGCCAGCAGTTACTCGTATCAATCGGAGACCCAGTACTTC.

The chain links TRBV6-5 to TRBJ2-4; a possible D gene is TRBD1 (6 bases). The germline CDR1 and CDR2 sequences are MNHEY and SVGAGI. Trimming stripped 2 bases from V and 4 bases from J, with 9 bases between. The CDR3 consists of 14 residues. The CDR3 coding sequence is TGTGCCAGCAGTTACGGCAGGGGTAAAAACATTCAGTACTTC. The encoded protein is CASSYGRGKNIQYF.

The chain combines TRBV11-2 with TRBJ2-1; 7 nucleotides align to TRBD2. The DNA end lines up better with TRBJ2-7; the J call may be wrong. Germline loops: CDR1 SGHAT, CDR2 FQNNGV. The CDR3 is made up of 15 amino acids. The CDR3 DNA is TGTGCCAGCAGCTTAGATACTAGCGACTACAATGAGCAGTACTTC. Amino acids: CASSLDTSDYNEQYF.

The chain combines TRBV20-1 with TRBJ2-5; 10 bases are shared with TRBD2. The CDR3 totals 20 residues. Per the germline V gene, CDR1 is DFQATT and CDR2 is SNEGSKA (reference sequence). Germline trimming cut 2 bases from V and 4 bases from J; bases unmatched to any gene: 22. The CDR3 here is CSARQDPRLAGDFGGETQYF. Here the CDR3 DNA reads TGCAGTGCTAGACAAGACCCGCGGCTAGCGGGAGATTTCGGGGGAGAGACCCAGTACTTC.

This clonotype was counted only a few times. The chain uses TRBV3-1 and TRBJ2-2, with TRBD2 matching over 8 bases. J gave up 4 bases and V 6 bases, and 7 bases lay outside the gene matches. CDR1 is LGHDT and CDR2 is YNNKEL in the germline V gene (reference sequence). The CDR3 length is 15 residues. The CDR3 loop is CASRNRGRSTGELFF. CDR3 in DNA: TGTGCCAGCAGGAATCGCGGGAGGTCCACCGGGGAGCTGTTTTTT.

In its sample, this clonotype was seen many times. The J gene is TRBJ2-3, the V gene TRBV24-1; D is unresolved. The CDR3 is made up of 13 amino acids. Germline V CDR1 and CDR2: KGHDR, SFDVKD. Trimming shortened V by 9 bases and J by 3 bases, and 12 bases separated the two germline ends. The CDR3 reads CATDPLGTDTQYF. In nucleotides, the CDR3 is TGTGCCACCGACCCCCTCGGGACAGATACGCAGTATTTT.

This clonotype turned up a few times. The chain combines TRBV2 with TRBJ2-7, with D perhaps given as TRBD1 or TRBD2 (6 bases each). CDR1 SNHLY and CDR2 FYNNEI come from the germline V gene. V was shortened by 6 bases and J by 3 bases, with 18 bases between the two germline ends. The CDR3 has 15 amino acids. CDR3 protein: CASSRPEGGLYEQYF. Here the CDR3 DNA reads TGTGCCAGCAGCCGCCCCGAAGGGGGGCTCTACGAGCAGTACTTC.

The CDR3 here is CASSDIRTHYYEQYF. Here the CDR3 DNA reads TGTGCCAGCAGTGACATTCGGACTCACTACTACGAGCAGTACTTC. The chain has TRBV6-4 and TRBJ2-7; a possible D gene is TRBD2 (5 bases). The CDR3 is made up of 15 amino acids. Trimming left V 2 bases short and J 3 bases short, with 14 bases between. Germline V gives CDR1 MRHNA, CDR2 SNTAGT.

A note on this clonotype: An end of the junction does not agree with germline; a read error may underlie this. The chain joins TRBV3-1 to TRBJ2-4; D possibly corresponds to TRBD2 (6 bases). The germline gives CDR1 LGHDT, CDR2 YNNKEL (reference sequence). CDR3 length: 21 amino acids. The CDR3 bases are TGTGCCAGCAGCCAAGAGCGGGGTATGTTATCGGAGAGTGGAGCCGAAAACATTCAGTACTTC. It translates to CASSQERGMLSESGAENIQYF.